Included here is one T cell receptor (beta chain) sequence, with context. This CDR3 spans 14 amino acids. Germline CDR1 is SNHLY and CDR2 is FYNNEI. With 4 bases removed from V and 8 bases from J, the gap between germline ends came to 17 bases. These data come from a study of blood T cell repertoires in COVID-19. In the original processing: Reference gene primer amplification in the assay estimated nucleated cell counts. Clones were sequenced by immunoSEQ multiplex PCR, and TCRdb holds only the in-frame ones, with some missing. Clonal size and the V and J genes are those of that table, whereas D and trimming came from the DNA. This sample has roughly 230,000 clones, with 70% to 85% found just once.

The specimen sequenced was PBMCs or T cells enriched from blood (not recorded which). The rearrangement joins TRBV2 to TRBJ1-2; D perhaps matches TRBD1 (6 bases). The origin of this receptor is a woman in her sixties who had recovered from COVID-19. CDR3: CASSVLGQGEGYTF. The CDR3 DNA reads as TGTGCCAGCAGTGTTTTGGGACAAGGGGAGGGCTACACCTTC. Together with reference TRBV2 and TRBJ1-2, the CDR3 gives the full variable domain: EPEVTQTPSHQVTQMGQEVILRCVPISNHLYFYWYRQILGQKVEFLVSFYNNEISEKSEIFDDQFSVERPDGSNFTLKIRSTKLEDSAMYFCASSVLGQGEGYTFGSGTRLTVV.